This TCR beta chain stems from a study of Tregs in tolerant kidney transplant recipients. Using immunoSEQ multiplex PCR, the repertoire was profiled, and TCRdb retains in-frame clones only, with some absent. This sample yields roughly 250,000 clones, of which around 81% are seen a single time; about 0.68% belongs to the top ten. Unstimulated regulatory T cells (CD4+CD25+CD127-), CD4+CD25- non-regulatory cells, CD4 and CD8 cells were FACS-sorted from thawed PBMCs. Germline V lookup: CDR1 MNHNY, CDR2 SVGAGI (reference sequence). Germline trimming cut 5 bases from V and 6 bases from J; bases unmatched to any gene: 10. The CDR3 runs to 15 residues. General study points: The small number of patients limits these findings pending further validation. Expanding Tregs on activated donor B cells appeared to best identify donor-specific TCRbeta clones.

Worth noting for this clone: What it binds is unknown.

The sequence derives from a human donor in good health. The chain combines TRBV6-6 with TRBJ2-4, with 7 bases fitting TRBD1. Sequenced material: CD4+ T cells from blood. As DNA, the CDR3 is TGTGCCAGCAGTCATCACGACAGGGCCGTAAACATTCAGTACTTC. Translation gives CASSHHDRAVNIQYF.